One TCR beta chain is described in this entry. This clonotype appeared many times. Its antigen is currently not known. There are no base qualities to consult, and no much larger clone falls within one base. The record originates from a study of HIV-infected patients and healthy controls (dated by TCRdb to the mid-2010s). Background on the whole study: CD4 counts rose modestly but significantly in most of the 16 patients after three months of therapy, yet stayed below normal ranges. CD8 counts showed no consistent shift during early therapy, whereas the CD4:CD8 ratio rose slightly. Viral load fell below detection in about 65% of the 16 patients by the second bleed and in all patients following a further year of therapy. Overall T-cell lymphocytopenia was not observed in the patients, and no significant difference from controls was found in total CDR3 counts per chain. Whether deep TCR repertoire sequencing of small blood samples from HIV patients could capture immune perturbation and reconstitution was tested in the study. General findings and caveats noted by the study authors: Compared with controls, HIV-infected patients showed significantly different mean usage of eight alpha and eight beta V genes. Using whole blood restricted sequencing depth and prevented separating the dynamics of distinct T-cell subpopulations. Processing included only sixteen HIV-infected individuals, and this was regarded by the authors as a major limit on how widely the findings apply. Rare events from HIV-infected data received too much weight under size-matching, and comparisons were complicated by unequal numbers of distinct sequences between patients and controls. In the samples, alpha-beta chain pairing was left undetermined. The therapy captured by the treated samples lasted only 2 to 3 months, arguably too short a period to observe immune reconstitution given low adult thymic output. During therapy, HIV-associated CDR3s significantly decreased in frequency, while CMV-associated CDR3s did not change significantly, though most became more frequent. More CDR3s were shared between individuals among healthy controls than among HIV+ patients, as measured by Jaccard index and by the count of highly shared sequences. The study cohorts differed slightly in age and sex profile, but those differences did not account for the observed differences in diversity. Significantly higher mean Gini indices were seen in HIV-infected repertoires than in controls, possibly reflecting oligoclonality. Compared with untreated HIV+ repertoires, healthy control repertoires had roughly threefold more distinct CDR3s and higher Shannon diversity. MAIT cell alpha-chain CDR3s were present at high frequency in healthy controls but severely depleted in HIV+ repertoires. In HIV-infected patients, the apparent post-therapy recovery of the Gini index was not replicated in size-matched repertoire data. The study did not determine donor HLA types.

SuperScript III was used to reverse transcribe 500 ng RNA with primers targeting the alpha and beta constant regions. Separate alpha and beta chain libraries were made by chain-specific third strand synthesis with multiplexing indices. The protocol used a single primer pair to amplify all rearrangements within a chain, which avoided primer bias, and attached molecular barcodes to each cDNA molecule. The SP2 sequencing primer site and a random hexamer were carried on a 5' RACE adapter, to which purified cDNA was joined by T4 RNA Ligase 1. The authors primed second strand synthesis from the SP2 site with Phusion polymerase and used slow temperature ramps to favor optimal annealing. Joined together, two random hexamer sequences that had both been added before amplification formed the 12-nucleotide barcode of each molecule. An amplification PCR of 20 to 25 cycles with P5s and P7 primers came after a short first PCR that had added P5 and P7 adapter elements plus a second index. In total the libraries went through roughly 30 PCR cycles, after which the libraries were quantified on a Qubit, sized on a Bioanalyzer, and diluted to around 4 nM. Sequencing of the normalized libraries was performed on an Illumina MiSeq with 2 x 250 paired-end kits. Into around 9.5 ul Tris-Cl, the reverse transcription reactions were eluted following cleanup on MinElute columns. Adapter ligations ran for around 20 hours at 16 degrees C and were afterwards cleaned with AMPure XP beads at a 1:1 ratio. Concerning the study's data processing: Demultiplexed FASTQ files were processed with a modified Decombinator that output V, J, insert and barcode information. Sequences that shared a barcode but differed from the dominant sequence were treated as errors and discarded, and barcodes were clustered at Levenshtein distance 3 and counted to estimate the original cDNA molecules. For downstream analyses, the R packages ineq, vegan, igraph and RCytoscape were used, along with IMGT nomenclature and CDR3 definitions. To avoid skew from clonal expansion, each TCR was counted once, and V gene usage was computed over distinct sequences. Similarity networks connected unique CDR3 amino acid sequences within a donor whenever two sequences differed by a single Levenshtein edit. The authors compiled published HIV-specific CDR3s (more than 90 alpha, several hundred beta) and CMV-specific CDR3s (approximately 13 alpha, 200 to 300 beta) and searched for them in the repertoires. It was shown by random subsampling to size-matched repertoires that the decreased diversity of patients was not caused by their lower sequence numbers. Clones were called with MiXCR by TCRdb after fastp trimmed the public reads at Q25, and only in-frame beta chains were retained. CDR3 protein sequences are deduplicated, and each keeps its most common genes and DNA. For this entry, the V and J calls and clone size follow TCRdb and not the study's own pipeline. Within this sample are 18,000 or so distinct CDR3 sequences, with 8.5% of them counted one time only. Around 20% of the sample is taken by the ten largest.

CDR1 and CDR2 are read off the germline V gene as MNHEY and SVGAGI. The junction shows trimming of 2 bases on V and 6 bases on J, and the gene matches do not reach 7 bases of it. The CDR3 measures 14 amino acids from cysteine to phenylalanine. The only DNA kept is the CDR3, 42 bases in frame from the first base. After antiretroviral therapy began, follow-up blood was collected from HIV-infected patients roughly three months, about 14 weeks, later. Whole blood was used without cell fractionation, so the repertoire reflected all unsorted peripheral T cells. For RNA extraction, approximately 2.5 ml of peripheral blood was drawn into Tempus tubes. Treatment interruptions were among the grounds for excluding patients from enrollment, as were febrile or AIDS-related illness, tumors, hepatitis B or C coinfection, immunomodulatory therapy and recent vaccination. Residual genomic DNA was removed with the TURBO-DNase kit and globin mRNA was depleted with GLOBINclear.

The TCR was taken from an adult with HIV infection. The chain links TRBV6-5 with TRBJ2-7; the central 7 bases match TRBD2. This specimen was blood, taken during antiretroviral therapy. The CDR3 reads as follows: CASSYTSEVGEQYF. The nucleotide sequence reads as follows: TGTGCCAGCAGTTACACTAGCGAGGTCGGCGAGCAGTACTTC.